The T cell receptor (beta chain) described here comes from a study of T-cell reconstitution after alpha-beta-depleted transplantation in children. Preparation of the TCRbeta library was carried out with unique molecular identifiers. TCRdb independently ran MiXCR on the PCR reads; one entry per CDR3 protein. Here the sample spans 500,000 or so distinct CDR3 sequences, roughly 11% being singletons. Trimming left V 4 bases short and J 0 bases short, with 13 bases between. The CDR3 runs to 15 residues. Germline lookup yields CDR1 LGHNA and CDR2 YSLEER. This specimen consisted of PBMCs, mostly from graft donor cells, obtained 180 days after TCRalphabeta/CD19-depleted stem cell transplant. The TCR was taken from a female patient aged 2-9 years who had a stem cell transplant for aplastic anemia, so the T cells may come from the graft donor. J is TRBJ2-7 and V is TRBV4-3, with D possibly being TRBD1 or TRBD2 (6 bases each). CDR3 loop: CASSPWAGHSYEQYF. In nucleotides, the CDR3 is TGCGCCAGCAGCCCTTGGGCGGGACACTCCTACGAGCAGTACTTC.